The 27 T cell receptor beta chains below all came from one sample that was sequenced in a study of shared clonotypes between healthy human individuals. Clones were read by immunoSEQ multiplex PCR, and TCRdb kept only the in-frame ones, dropping some. The sample includes 2 million to 2.5 million clones, more than 90% of them seen just once. The sample was naive CD4+ T cells sorted from blood. Subset meaning: CD45RA+ positively selected. The receptors here all came from a man aged 18 to 30 in good health.

The CDR3: CASSSSQGAGELFF. CDR3 bases: TGTGCCAGCAGCTCCTCCCAGGGTGCCGGGGAGCTGTTTTTT. V and J are TRBV7-2 and TRBJ2-2; weak D call: TRBD1 (5 bases). CDR1 SGHTA and CDR2 FQGNSA come from the germline V gene. This CDR3 comprises 14 residues. The V end lost 4 bases, the J end lost 6 bases, and 12 bases lay between the germline ends. Full variable domain (outside the CDR3, taken from reference TRBV7-2 and TRBJ2-2): GAGVSQSPSNKVTEKGKDVELRCDPISGHTALYWYRQSLGQGLEFLIYFQGNSAPDKSGLPSDRFSAERTGGSVSTLTIQRTQQEDSAVYLCASSSSQGAGELFFGEGSRLTVL.

The chain couples TRBV25-1 to TRBJ1-1, with no clear D. Per germline, CDR1 MGHDK and CDR2 SYGVNS. V dropped 4 bases and J dropped 3 bases, with 6 bases sitting between them. The CDR3 extends over 12 amino acids. The CDR3 is CASSARDTEAFF. Here the CDR3 DNA reads TGTGCCAGCAGTGCAAGGGACACTGAAGCTTTCTTT.

The chain is built from TRBV10-3 and TRBJ2-5, with D perhaps matching TRBD1 (6 bases). The CDR3 spans 14 residues. Germline V lookup: CDR1 ENHRY, CDR2 SYGVKD. V lost 2 bases and J lost 1, with 8 bases in between. Here the CDR3 DNA reads TGTGCCATCAGTGAGGGACAGTCCCAAGAGACCCAGTACTTC. This gives the protein CAISEGQSQETQYF.

The CDR3 sequence is CASKGPGTNTGELFF. The CDR3 DNA reads TGTGCCAGCAAAGGCCCGGGGACGAACACCGGGGAGCTGTTTTTT. The gene calls are TRBV27 and TRBJ2-2; possible D gene TRBD2, 5 bases. Germline CDR1 MNHEY, CDR2 SMNVEV (reference sequence). The CDR3 sequence is 15 residues long. V gave up 7 bases and J gave up 0 bases, with 12 bases separating them.

The chain combines TRBV30 with TRBJ2-7; 12 bases are shared with TRBD2. J was trimmed by 0 bases and V by 0 bases; bases with no gene match: 6. The germline V gene encodes CDR1 GTSNPN and CDR2 SVGIG (reference sequence). The CDR3 runs 17 residues. The CDR3 DNA is TGTGCCTGGAGTGTTATGTTGACTAGCGGGGGCTCCTACGAGCAGTACTTC. Its protein is CAWSVMLTSGGSYEQYF.

The chain combines TRBV18 with TRBJ1-1; D might be TRBD1 (6 bases). V was trimmed by 2 bases and J by 1 base, leaving 11 bases between them. CDR1 is KGHSH and CDR2 is LQKENI in the germline V gene. The CDR3 is 15 residues long. CDR3 amino acids: CASSPAPGANTEAFF. CDR3 bases: TGTGCCAGCTCACCAGCCCCAGGGGCGAACACTGAAGCTTTCTTT. Full variable domain (rest looked up from reference TRBV18 and TRBJ1-1): NAGVMQNPRHLVRRRGQEARLRCSPMKGHSHVYWYRQLPEEGLKFMVYLQKENIIDESGMPKERFSAEFPKEGPSILRIQQVVRGDSAAYFCASSPAPGANTEAFFGQGTRLTVV.

The chain recombines TRBV7-2 with TRBJ1-5; maybe TRBD1 (6 bases). This CDR3 has 13 residues. The germline V gene encodes CDR1 SGHTA and CDR2 FQGNSA. Trimming left V 7 bases short and J 6 bases short, with 13 bases between. This CDR3 reads CASNPQGGQPQHF. Here the CDR3 DNA reads TGTGCCAGCAACCCACAGGGTGGTCAGCCCCAGCATTTT.

The CDR3 region has the DNA TGTGCCAGCAGTCTTGGGGGGGGTTTCGAGCAGTACTTC. It is translated as CASSLGGGFEQYF. The gene calls are TRBV6-5 and TRBJ2-7; TRBD2 agrees at 7 bases. The J segment lost 6 bases and the V segment lost 5 bases, leaving 7 bases of the junction unmatched. The CDR3 length is 13 residues. Germline CDR1 and CDR2: MNHEY and SVGAGI.

The V call is TRBV5-4, the J call TRBJ2-3; 11 bases match TRBD2. The V gene end was trimmed by 3 bases and the J gene end by 3 bases; junction bases not matched to a gene: 6. CDR3 length: 16 residues. Germline CDR1 is SGHNT and CDR2 is YYREEE (reference sequence). In DNA, the CDR3 is TGTGCCAGCAGCTGGCTAGCGGGAGGAAGGACAGATACGCAGTATTTT. This encodes CASSWLAGGRTDTQYF.

This rearrangement joins TRBV6-4 to TRBJ2-2, with no clear D. V lost 4 bases and J 0 bases, leaving 6 bases between the germline ends. The CDR3 is 14 residues long. Germline-derived CDR1 and CDR2 are MRHNA and SNTAGT. The CDR3 nucleotides are TGTGCCAGCAGTGGGCAGGCGAACACCGGGGAGCTGTTTTTT. Its protein is CASSGQANTGELFF.

The V call is TRBV30, the J call TRBJ2-1, with 7 bases aligning to TRBD1. Germline V lookup: CDR1 GTSNPN, CDR2 SVGIG (reference sequence). CDR3 length: 12 amino acids. The J segment lost 9 bases and the V segment lost 2 bases, leaving 4 bases of the junction unmatched. The CDR3 DNA reads TGTGCCTGGAGTAGACAGGGAGTTGAGCAGTTCTTC. As protein: CAWSRQGVEQFF.

This chain joins TRBV6-5 and TRBJ1-2; TRBD1 is a possible D gene (5 bases). From germline, CDR1 is MNHEY and CDR2 SVGAGI. The CDR3 has 13 amino acids. Trimming removed 6 bases at V and 4 bases at J, with 12 bases between. CDR3 amino acids: CASSEGDSYGYTF. CDR3 sequence (DNA): TGTGCCAGCAGCGAGGGAGACAGCTATGGCTACACCTTC.

This sequence joins TRBV4-3 and TRBJ1-2, with 7 positions matching TRBD1. J gave up 1 base and V 0 bases, and 2 bases lay outside the gene matches. The CDR3 length is 15 residues. The germline CDR1 and CDR2 sequences are LGHNA and YSLEER. CDR3 loop: CASSQEQGINYGYTF. The CDR3 DNA reads as TGCGCCAGCAGCCAAGAACAGGGGATTAACTATGGCTACACCTTC.

Worth noting for this clone: Sequence at one end of the junction differs from germline and may be a read error. The CDR3 sequence: CASSLRTDQETQYF. The CDR3 nucleotides read TGTGCTAGCAGCCTTCGGACAGACCAAGAGACCCAGTACTTC. The J gene is TRBJ2-5, the V gene TRBV7-7, with a tentative D call TRBD1 (6 bases). Germline CDR1 is SSHAT and CDR2 is FNYEAQ (reference sequence). CDR3 length: 14 residues.

The chain carries TRBV19 and TRBJ1-6; tentatively, D is TRBD1 (5 bases). V lost 5 bases, J lost 9 bases, and 17 bases lay in between. CDR1 and CDR2 from the germline V gene are LNHDA and SQIVND (reference sequence). This CDR3 contains 15 residues. CDR3 nucleotides: TGTGCCAGTAGTCCCGGGGGGATGACTGGTTCACCCCTCCACTTT. This sequence encodes CASSPGGMTGSPLHF.

This rearrangement joins TRBV4-1 to TRBJ1-6; 12 nucleotides match TRBD1. The CDR3 length is 18 residues. CDR1 is MGHRA, CDR2 YSYEKL, per germline. The V gene end was trimmed by 6 bases and the J gene end by 2 bases; junction bases not matched to a gene: 8. CDR3 in DNA: TGCGCCAGCAGTGAAGGGACAGGGGGCAATACCTATAATTCACCCCTCCACTTT. It yields the protein CASSEGTGGNTYNSPLHF.

The chain uses TRBV6-6 and TRBJ1-1; tentative D call: TRBD1 (5 bases). The germline V gene encodes CDR1 MNHNY and CDR2 SVGAGI (reference sequence). V was pared by 2 bases and J by 0 bases, with 13 bases between. This CDR3 region has 16 residues. CDR3 loop: CASSYAAGQLNTEAFF. The DNA of the CDR3 is TGTGCCAGCAGTTACGCCGCAGGGCAGTTGAACACTGAAGCTTTCTTT.

Concerning this clone: A much larger clone is a single base away; this may be a read error. Distinct nucleotide sequences in the sample also encode this CDR3. The chain joins TRBV7-9 to TRBJ2-5; no clear D. Germline V gives CDR1 SEHNR, CDR2 FQNEAQ (reference sequence). V was pared by 3 bases and J by 4 bases, with 3 bases between. The CDR3 runs 11 residues. The CDR3 is CASSFGETQYF. In nucleotides, the CDR3 is TGTGCCAGCAGCTTCGGAGAGACCCAGTACTTC. Complete variable domain (other parts from reference TRBV7-9 and TRBJ2-5): DTGVSQNPRHKITKRGQNVTFRCDPISEHNRLYWYRQTLGQGPEFLTYFQNEAQLEKSRLLSDRFSAERPKGSFSTLEIQRTEQGDSAMYLCASSFGETQYFGPGTRLLVL.

This chain joins TRBV13 and TRBJ1-1, with 9 bases matching TRBD1. The CDR3 is made up of 12 amino acids. Germline V lookup: CDR1 PRHDT, CDR2 FYEKMQ (reference sequence). V shed 1 base, J shed 11 bases, and the junction held 2 bases outside the gene matches. CDR3 region: CASSLVDRGAFF. The CDR3 coding sequence is TGTGCCAGCAGCTTAGTCGACAGGGGGGCTTTCTTT.

The V call is TRBV18, the J call TRBJ2-2, with 7 nucleotides matching TRBD1. The CDR3 length is 17 residues. Losses at the gene ends were 1 base for V and 6 bases for J; bases not matched to a gene: 11. CDR1 KGHSH and CDR2 LQKENI come from the germline V gene. Here the CDR3 reads CASSPQSKGAISGELFF. CDR3 coding DNA: TGTGCCAGCTCACCACAGTCCAAGGGGGCCATTTCCGGGGAGCTGTTTTTT.

V usage is TRBV2 and J usage is TRBJ1-2, with 7 nucleotides matching TRBD1. J was trimmed by 7 bases and V by 4 bases; bases with no gene match: 9. The CDR3 extends over 14 amino acids. In germline, CDR1 is SNHLY, CDR2 FYNNEI. CDR3 in DNA: TGTGCCAGCAGTGTAGGGACAGTGACAACTGGCTACACCTTC. Amino acid sequence: CASSVGTVTTGYTF. Together with reference TRBV2 and TRBJ1-2, the CDR3 gives the full variable domain: EPEVTQTPSHQVTQMGQEVILRCVPISNHLYFYWYRQILGQKVEFLVSFYNNEISEKSEIFDDQFSVERPDGSNFTLKIRSTKLEDSAMYFCASSVGTVTTGYTFGSGTRLTVV.

The V gene is TRBV19, the J gene TRBJ1-3; 7 nucleotides line up with TRBD1. V shed 2 bases, J shed 2 bases, and the junction held 3 bases outside the gene matches. Germline values: CDR1 LNHDA, CDR2 SQIVND (reference sequence). The CDR3 spans 15 residues. DNA for the CDR3: TGTGCCAGTAGTATAAGGGGGCTGGCTGGAAACACCATATATTTT. Its protein is CASSIRGLAGNTIYF.

A note on this clone: Other nucleotide sequences in the sample specify the same CDR3. The chain recombines TRBV5-1 with TRBJ2-1; D call uncertain. V dropped 0 bases and J dropped 3 bases, with 4 bases sitting between them. CDR3 size: 13 residues. CDR1 SGHRS and CDR2 YFSETQ come from the germline V gene. DNA for the CDR3: TGCGCCAGCAGCTTGGGTGTCTACAATGAGCAGTTCTTC. Translating gives CASSLGVYNEQFF.

The chain carries TRBV5-1 and TRBJ2-1; D gene uncertain. The CDR3 is 14 amino acids. Germline V gene sequence: CDR1 SGHRS, CDR2 YFSETQ. The V and J ends lost 4 bases and 4 bases respectively, with 12 bases between them. This CDR3 reads CASSPTGLYNEQFF. In nucleotides, the CDR3 is TGCGCCAGCAGCCCAACTGGTCTTTACAATGAGCAGTTCTTC.

V gene TRBV7-2 combines with J gene TRBJ2-7; D may be TRBD1 or TRBD2 (5 bases each). The CDR3 runs 15 residues. Trimming removed 4 bases from V and 4 bases from J, with 17 bases in between. The V gene's germline CDR1 is SGHTA and CDR2 FQGNSA. This chain's CDR3 is CASSWAVGETYEQYF. In DNA form, the CDR3 reads TGTGCCAGCAGCTGGGCCGTGGGGGAGACATACGAGCAGTACTTC.

On this clone itself: The sample carries other DNA sequences with the same CDR3. The chain combines TRBV7-2 with TRBJ2-5; 8 bases are a match to TRBD1. This CDR3 is built from 14 residues. CDR1 and CDR2 from the germline V gene are SGHTA and FQGNSA. Trimming removed 3 bases from V and 5 bases from J; junction bases left unmatched: 5. The CDR3 loop reads CASSFDRGSETQYF. DNA for the CDR3: TGTGCCAGCAGCTTCGACAGGGGTAGTGAGACCCAGTACTTC.

The rearrangement links TRBV5-6 to TRBJ1-4; 8 positions match TRBD1. Trimming removed 3 bases from V and 4 bases from J; junction bases left unmatched: 5. This CDR3 is built from 15 residues. Germline V lookup: CDR1 SGHDT, CDR2 YYEEEE. Here the CDR3 reads CASSSRQGLNEKLFF. The CDR3 nucleotides are TGTGCCAGCAGCTCAAGACAGGGGCTTAATGAAAAACTGTTTTTT.